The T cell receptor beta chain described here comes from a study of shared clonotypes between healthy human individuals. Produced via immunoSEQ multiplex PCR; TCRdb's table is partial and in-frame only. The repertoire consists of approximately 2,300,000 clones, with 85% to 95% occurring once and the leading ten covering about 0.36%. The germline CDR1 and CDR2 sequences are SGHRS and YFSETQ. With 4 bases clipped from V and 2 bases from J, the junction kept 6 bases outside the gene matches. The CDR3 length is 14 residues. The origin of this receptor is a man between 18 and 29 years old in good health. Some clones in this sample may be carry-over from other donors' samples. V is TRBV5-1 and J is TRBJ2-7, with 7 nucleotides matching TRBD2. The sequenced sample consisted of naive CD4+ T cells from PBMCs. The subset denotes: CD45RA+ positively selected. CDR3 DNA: TGCGCCAGCAGCGGATTAGCGGGCACCTACGAGCAGTACTTC. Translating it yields CASSGLAGTYEQYF.